This TCR beta chain is from a study of monozygotic twins with inflammatory bowel disease. The CDR3 length is 11 residues. Germline V lookup: CDR1 MNHNS, CDR2 SASEGT. On this clonotype itself: The antigen remains undetermined.

Study-wide findings and caveats: Other individuals had fewer clonotypes in common with IBD patients than with healthy twins, especially with disease activity. With inverse Simpson as the measure, TCRbeta diversity was lower in IBD patients than in healthy co-twins.

UMIs that included a 6-nucleotide sample barcode were added by template switching, which took place during cDNA synthesis. Both TCRalpha and TCRbeta cDNA were subjected to two nested PCRs lasting approximately 16 and 10 cycles. TCRdb reprocessed the 5' RACE reads, keeping one entry per CDR3 protein, no DNA. The listing contains about 380,000 distinct CDR3 sequences. Sequencing used blood. This chain uses TRBV6-1 with TRBJ1-3. The source is a human donor with ulcerative colitis or Crohn's disease, or a healthy co-twin of an affected twin (not recorded which). The CDR3 reads CASSDRNTIYF.